The TCR beta chain under discussion was sequenced for a study of blood T cell repertoires in COVID-19. Study summary: PBMCs, B-cell-depleted T cells, or T cells were the source of the cDNA or gDNA that made up the material.

The CDR3 covers 20 residues. The germline V gene encodes CDR1 SQVTM and CDR2 ANQGSEA. The trim removed 4 bases at V and 1 base at J, leaving 19 bases unmatched. Donors in Cohort 3 who had recovered were those with two negative PCRs, healthcare professional clearance, or resolution of their symptoms. Original processing notes: From reference gene primer amplification, estimates of nucleated cell counts were derived. Here immunoSEQ multiplex PCR was the method, and the copy in TCRdb shows in-frame clones only, minus some. V and J calls and clone size follow that table, whereas D and trimming were derived from the DNA. This sample has approximately 350,000 clones, with 83% found just once. This clone was found once.

The V gene is TRBV29-1, the J gene TRBJ2-3; 11 bases agree with TRBD2. The receptor's source is a woman in her fifties or sixties who had recovered from COVID-19. Sequencing was done on a sample of PBMCs or T cells enriched from blood (not recorded which). CDR3 region: CSVAGRGQTSGNRRTDTQYF. CDR3 DNA: TGCAGCGTTGCAGGCAGGGGCCAGACTAGCGGGAATCGACGCACAGATACGCAGTATTTT.